These 8 T cell receptor beta chains originate from one sample sequenced in a study of cytomegalovirus exposure and HLA in healthy donors. 13 Jbeta primers and 60 Vbeta primers were used for the PCR. Measured with immunoSEQ multiplex PCR; TCRdb has only the in-frame clones, and not every one. The top ten hold more than 1.3% of the sample, which has around 150,000 clones, roughly 87% seen once. What was sequenced was PBMCs. Receptors originate from a girl aged 5-17 years in good health and CMV-seropositive.

This clone was observed a handful of times. The chain carries TRBV25-1 and TRBJ2-7; a possible D gene is TRBD2 (8 bases). V lost 5 bases to trimming and J lost 2 bases, with 19 bases between them. This CDR3 spans 16 amino acids. The germline gives CDR1 MGHDK, CDR2 SYGVNS. CDR3 amino acids: CASSPTGGDRTYEQYF. CDR3 sequence (DNA): TGTGCCAGCAGTCCGACCGGGGGGGACAGAACCTACGAGCAGTACTTC.

The chain is built from TRBV27 and TRBJ1-1; TRBD1 aligns across 8 bases. The germline V gene encodes CDR1 MNHEY and CDR2 SMNVEV (reference sequence). The trim removed 2 bases at V and 1 base at J, leaving 0 bases unmatched. This CDR3 comprises 14 residues. CDR3 protein: CASSLGQGNTEAFF. In nucleotides, the CDR3 is TGTGCCAGCAGTTTAGGACAGGGGAACACTGAAGCTTTCTTT.

This clone was counted only a few times. The rearrangement links TRBV30 to TRBJ1-1; D is unclear. Trimming took off 1 base at V and 3 bases at J, with 12 bases between the two ends. Germline V lookup: CDR1 GTSNPN, CDR2 SVGIG (reference sequence). There are 14 residues in the CDR3. The chain's CDR3 is CAWSGITGYTEAFF. For the CDR3, the DNA is TGTGCCTGGAGTGGAATTACGGGGTACACTGAAGCTTTCTTT. Full variable domain (rest looked up from reference TRBV30 and TRBJ1-1): SQTIHQWPATLVQPVGSPLSLECTVEGTSNPNLYWYRQAAGRGLQLLFYSVGIGQISSEVPQNLSASRPQDRQFILSSKKLLLSDSGFYLCAWSGITGYTEAFFGQGTRLTVV.

CDR3 loop: CASRKTGESYEQYF. Here the CDR3 DNA reads TGTGCCAGCAGAAAGACAGGGGAATCCTACGAGCAGTACTTC. V and J are TRBV28 and TRBJ2-7; 8 nucleotides match TRBD1. The CDR3 length is 14 residues. With V trimmed by 6 bases and J by 1 base, 5 bases remained unmatched. Germline V gene sequence: CDR1 MDHEN, CDR2 SYDVKM.

The chain has TRBV2 and TRBJ2-5, with no clear D. Germline CDR1 is SNHLY and CDR2 is FYNNEI. The CDR3 is made up of 12 amino acids. Trimming pared 5 bases from V and 5 bases from J, leaving 9 bases between. CDR3 sequence (DNA): TGTGCCAGCAGTATTACTCGGGAGACCCAGTACTTC. Encoded protein: CASSITRETQYF.

The chain carries TRBV29-1 and TRBJ2-3; possible D gene TRBD2, 6 bases. V lost 4 bases, J lost 5 bases, and 13 bases lay in between. From germline, CDR1 is SQVTM and CDR2 ANQGSEA. The CDR3 is 13 amino acids. As DNA, the CDR3 is TGCAGCGTTGTGGGGGGAGTAGGAGATACGCAGTATTTT. Its translation: CSVVGGVGDTQYF.

This sequence joins TRBV18 and TRBJ2-6; the D is unclear. There are 13 residues in the CDR3. Deletions cut 4 bases from V and 6 bases from J, with 7 bases between. The germline CDR1 and CDR2 sequences are KGHSH and LQKENI. The CDR3 coding sequence is TGTGCCAGCTCACGCGATCTGGCCAACGTCCTGACTTTC. Translating it yields CASSRDLANVLTF.

This clone was seen just once. This rearrangement joins TRBV30 to TRBJ2-7, with a possible D match to TRBD1 (6 bases). With 5 bases removed from V and 1 base from J, the gap between germline ends came to 9 bases. CDR1 and CDR2 from the germline V gene are GTSNPN and SVGIG (reference sequence). The CDR3 covers 12 residues. The CDR3 region has the DNA TGTGCCTGGGGACAGCTTTCCTACGAGCAGTACTTC. Translation gives CAWGQLSYEQYF. The full variable domain, rest sourced from reference TRBV30 and TRBJ2-7, is SQTIHQWPATLVQPVGSPLSLECTVEGTSNPNLYWYRQAAGRGLQLLFYSVGIGQISSEVPQNLSASRPQDRQFILSSKKLLLSDSGFYLCAWGQLSYEQYFGPGTRLTVT.